Following are 8 T cell receptor beta chains from one sample sequenced in a study of human T cells and chemical hapten exposure. TCRdb reanalysed the RACE reads using MiXCR and keeps one entry per CDR3 protein. The repertoire holds some 350,000 distinct CDR3 sequences, with just under 6.5% as singletons. Time point noted: patch test 2, 6 weeks after DPC sensitization. The treatment: therapeutic diphenylcyclopropenone sensitization with weekly scalp DPC. The sample was whole blood, taken in connection with sensitization to the hapten diphenylcyclopropenone (DPC). The origin of the receptors is a woman under 30 with alopecia areata. Some clones in this sample may be carry-over from other donors' samples.

This clonotype was seen repeatedly, ten times or more. The V call is TRBV6-5, the J call TRBJ1-3, with unresolved D. V lost 3 bases to trimming and J lost 4 bases, with 13 bases between them. CDR3 length: 15 amino acids. Germline CDR1 and CDR2: MNHEY and SVGAGI. The CDR3 bases are TGTGCCAGCAGTTATTCCCATCTACTCGGAAACACCATATATTTT. Protein sequence: CASSYSHLLGNTIYF.

The rearrangement uses TRBV18 and TRBJ2-7; tentative D call: TRBD1 (5 bases). The length of the CDR3 is 15 residues. Germline V gene data show CDR1 as KGHSH and CDR2 as LQKENI. V was trimmed by 1 base and J by 3 bases, leaving 13 bases between them. CDR3 nucleotides: TGTGCCAGCTCACCACAGGGGCTGGGAAGCTACGAGCAGTACTTC. Amino acid sequence: CASSPQGLGSYEQYF. The full variable domain, its missing parts supplied by reference TRBV18 and TRBJ2-7, is NAGVMQNPRHLVRRRGQEARLRCSPMKGHSHVYWYRQLPEEGLKFMVYLQKENIIDESGMPKERFSAEFPKEGPSILRIQQVVRGDSAAYFCASSPQGLGSYEQYFGPGTRLTVT.

The chain couples TRBV6-1 to TRBJ2-1; 8 bases match TRBD1. The CDR3 extends over 14 amino acids. Germline V gene sequence: CDR1 MNHNS, CDR2 SASEGT. With V trimmed by 2 bases and J by 7 bases, 4 bases remained unmatched. CDR3 sequence: CASSEPGQANEQFF. The CDR3 coding sequence is TGTGCCAGCAGTGAACCGGGACAGGCAAATGAGCAGTTCTTC.

This chain links TRBV12-3 or TRBV12-4 with TRBJ2-3; 9 nucleotides agree with TRBD1. This CDR3 region has 14 residues. V lost 6 bases and J lost 8; bases outside the gene matches: 9. This CDR3 is CASRPDRGRVTQYF. In nucleotides, the CDR3 is TGTGCCAGCAGGCCGGACAGGGGTCGGGTTACGCAGTATTTT.

This clonotype was seen only once. Possible read error: a much larger clone is one base away. V and J are TRBV24-1 and TRBJ2-1, with 10 bases lining up with TRBD2. The CDR3 is 15 amino acids. The germline V gene encodes CDR1 KGHDR and CDR2 SFDVKD. The CDR3 loop reads CATSDLSGGAHEQIF. The CDR3 coding sequence is TGTGCCACCAGTGATTTAAGCGGGGGGGCCCATGAGCAGATCTTC.

J is TRBJ2-3 and V is TRBV6-1; tentative D call: TRBD2 (6 bases). Germline CDR1 and CDR2: MNHNS and SASEGT. Trimming took off 3 bases at V and 4 bases at J, with 20 bases between the two ends. The CDR3 length is 17 residues. DNA for the CDR3: TGTGCCAGCAGTGAGGCCCGGAGGGACGTGATGGCAGATACGCAGTATTTT. Amino acid sequence: CASSEARRDVMADTQYF.

This clonotype occurred a few times. The chain joins TRBV6-4 to TRBJ2-5; a possible D gene is TRBD2 (7 bases). V lost 4 bases to trimming and J lost 0 bases, with 12 bases between them. CDR3 length equals 15 residues. CDR1 and CDR2 from the germline V gene are MRHNA and SNTAGT. DNA for the CDR3: TGTGCCAGCAGTGTCGAAGGGGGGGACCAAGAGACCCAGTACTTC. It codes for CASSVEGGDQETQYF.

This clonotype was seen many times. The J gene is TRBJ1-4, the V gene TRBV5-4; 7 positions agree with TRBD1. V gave up 2 bases and J gave up 4 bases; unmatched junction bases: 14. CDR3 size: 18 residues. Germline CDR1 reads SGHNT; CDR2 reads YYREEE (reference sequence). The CDR3 loop is CASSFKQGLMGGNEKLFF. CDR3 coding DNA: TGTGCCAGCAGCTTTAAACAGGGGCTAATGGGGGGTAATGAAAAACTGTTTTTT.